The present T cell receptor beta chain was sequenced within a study of shared clonotypes between healthy human individuals. Study conclusions and caveats: It was expected that sequencing depth would affect clonotype sharing among donors.

As for this clone: Its antigen remains unknown.

V was pared by 1 base and J by 9 bases, with 16 bases between. The CDR3 covers 14 residues. The germline V gene has CDR1 MDHEN and CDR2 SYDVKM. In the study's own analysis: ImmunoSEQ only sent back junction sequences with no quality scores, so filtering was done differently. The table came from immunoSEQ multiplex PCR; TCRdb's copy has only in-frame clones and leaves some out. Clonal size and the V and J genes are those of that table, whereas D and trimming came from the DNA. The sample lists 520,000 or so clones, 79% seen once, with roughly 13% in the top ten. This TCR was recovered from a woman between 40 and 50 years old in good health. Some clones in this sample may be carry-over from other donors' samples. Sequenced sample: PBMCs. This chain uses TRBV28 with TRBJ2-7; no clear D gene. The CDR3 protein is CASSLSQLVLGQYF. The CDR3 nucleotides are TGTGCCAGCAGTTTATCCCAACTCGTCCTTGGGCAGTACTTC.